The source of this T cell receptor beta chain is a study of blood T cell repertoires in COVID-19. Overall study: Donors in the United States, Italy and Spain gave samples during acute or convalescent COVID-19. Sources were T cells, B-cell-depleted T cells, or PBMCs; the material itself was cDNA or gDNA.

Trimming at V came to 1 base and at J to 4 bases, leaving 3 bases not matched to a gene. The germline V gene encodes CDR1 SGHVS and CDR2 FNYEAQ. The CDR3 consists of 16 residues. In the original analysis: Scientists estimated how many nucleated cells there were by amplifying reference gene primers. Here immunoSEQ multiplex PCR was the method, and the copy in TCRdb shows in-frame clones only, minus some. The V and J calls and clone size come from that table; D and trimming were worked out from the DNA. The sample comprises over 120,000 clones, around 81% of which are singletons, and 4% rests with the top ten.

Sequencing was done on a sample of peripheral blood. This chain connects TRBV7-6 to TRBJ2-3; TRBD2 aligns across 12 bases. This TCR derives from a woman aged 60-75 years with acute or convalescent COVID-19. The CDR3 sequence: CASSLGLAGASDTQYF. DNA of the CDR3: TGTGCCAGCAGCTTAGGACTAGCGGGAGCGTCAGATACGCAGTATTTT.